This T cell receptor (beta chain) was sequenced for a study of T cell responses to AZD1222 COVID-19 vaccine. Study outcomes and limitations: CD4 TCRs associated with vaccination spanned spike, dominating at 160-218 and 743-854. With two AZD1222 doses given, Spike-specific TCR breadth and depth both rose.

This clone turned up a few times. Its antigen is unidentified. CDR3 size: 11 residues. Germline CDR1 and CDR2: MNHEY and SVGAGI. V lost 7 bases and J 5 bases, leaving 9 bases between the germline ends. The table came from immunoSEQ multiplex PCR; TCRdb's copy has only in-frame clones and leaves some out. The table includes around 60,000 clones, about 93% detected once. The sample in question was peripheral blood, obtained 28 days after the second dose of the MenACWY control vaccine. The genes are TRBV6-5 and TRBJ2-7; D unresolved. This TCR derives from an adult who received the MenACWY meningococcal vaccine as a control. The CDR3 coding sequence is TGTGCCAGCAAAAATTCCCACGAGCAGTACTTC. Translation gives CASKNSHEQYF.